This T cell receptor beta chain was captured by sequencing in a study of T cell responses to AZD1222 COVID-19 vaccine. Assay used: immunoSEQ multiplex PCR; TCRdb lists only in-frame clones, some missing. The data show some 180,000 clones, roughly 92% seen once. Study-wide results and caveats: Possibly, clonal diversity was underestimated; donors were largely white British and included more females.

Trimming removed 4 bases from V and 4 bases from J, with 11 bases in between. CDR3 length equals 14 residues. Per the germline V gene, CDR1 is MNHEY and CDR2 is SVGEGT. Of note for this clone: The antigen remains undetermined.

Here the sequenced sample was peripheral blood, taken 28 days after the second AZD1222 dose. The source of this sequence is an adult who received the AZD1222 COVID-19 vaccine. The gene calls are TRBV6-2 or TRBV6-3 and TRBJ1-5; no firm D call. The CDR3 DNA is TGTGCCAGCAGTTTTTCAGGTTCTAATCAGCCCCAGCATTTT. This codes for CASSFSGSNQPQHF.